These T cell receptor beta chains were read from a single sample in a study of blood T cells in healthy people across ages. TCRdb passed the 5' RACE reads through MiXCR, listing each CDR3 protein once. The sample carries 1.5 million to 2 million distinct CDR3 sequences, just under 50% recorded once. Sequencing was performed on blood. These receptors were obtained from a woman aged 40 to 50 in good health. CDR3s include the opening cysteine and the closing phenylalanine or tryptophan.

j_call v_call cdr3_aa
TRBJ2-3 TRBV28 CASTNRMGPDTQYF
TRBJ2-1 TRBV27 CASSFFSSYNEQFF
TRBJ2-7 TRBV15 CATSRDGTSGRYERYF
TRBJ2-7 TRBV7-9 CASSPSQGNYEQYF
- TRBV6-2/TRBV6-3 CASSDTRGLETQYF
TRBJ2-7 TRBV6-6 CASTGTSYEQYF
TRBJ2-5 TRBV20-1 CSAGKIVGETQYF
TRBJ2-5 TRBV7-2 CASSLGPAKGTQYF
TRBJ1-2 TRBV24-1 CATSGVGNNYGYTF
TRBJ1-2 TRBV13 CASSFAGANYGYTF
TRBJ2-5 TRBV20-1 CSARRPGARGTQYF
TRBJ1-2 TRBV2 CASSKNQGVGGYGYTF
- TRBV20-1 CSAKPGLAYEQYF
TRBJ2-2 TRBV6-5 CATLTQGGGTGELFF